The clone carrying this TCR beta chain was found many times. TCRdb independently ran MiXCR on the RT-PCR reads; one entry per CDR3 protein. The data hold more than 550,000 distinct CDR3 sequences, with 13% to 15% observed a single time. The V gene lost 7 bases and the J gene lost 8 bases, with 9 bases spanning the gap. This CDR3 has 12 residues. The sequenced sample was memory CD4+ T cells from blood. The sequence was obtained from a female donor in good health, serving as a healthy control. The chain recombines TRBV12-3 or TRBV12-4 with TRBJ1-6; a weak D match, TRBD1 (6 bases). The CDR3 region is CASMDRYSPLHF. For the CDR3, the DNA is TGTGCCAGCATGGACAGATATTCACCCCTCCACTTT.